These T cell receptor beta chains were read from a single sample in a study of human T cells and chemical hapten exposure. TCRdb fed the RACE reads into MiXCR, producing one record per CDR3 protein. This table holds around 300,000 distinct CDR3 sequences, over 5% found once. This material consisted of whole blood, taken in connection with sensitization to the hapten diphenylcyclopropenone (DPC). Receptors were obtained from a young woman with alopecia areata. Some clones in this sample may be carry-over from other donors' samples. Both conserved end residues are part of each CDR3. D genes are given only for firm matches. A clone size is listed for some rows: how often the clone was seen (once, few, many), or a class if it is expanded.

15	TRBV9	TRBD2	TRBJ2-7	-	CASSMGLADSYEQYF	TGTGCCAGCAGTATGGGACTAGCGGACTCCTACGAGCAGTACTTC
13	TRBV18	-	TRBJ1-1	-	CASSPVRDAEAFF	TGTGCCAGCTCACCAGTGAGGGACGCTGAAGCTTTCTTT
13	TRBV27	-	TRBJ2-1	many	CASSTLEYNEQFF	TGTGCCAGCAGTACACTAGAGTACAATGAGCAGTTCTTC
18	TRBV4-1	TRBD2	TRBJ2-4	few	CASSQEDSGGLAKNIQYF	TGCGCCAGCAGCCAAGAAGATTCGGGGGGGCTAGCCAAAAACATTCAGTACTTC
14	TRBV6-5	-	TRBJ2-3	many	CASRADRKTDTQYF	TGTGCCAGCAGAGCCGACAGGAAGACAGATACGCAGTATTTT
12	TRBV5-1	-	TRBJ1-1	-	CASSLSAGEAFF	TGCGCCAGCAGCTTGTCGGCGGGTGAAGCTTTCTTT
14	TRBV13	-	TRBJ2-3	few	CASSLGNIADTQYF	TGTGCCAGCAGCTTAGGGAACATAGCAGATACGCAGTATTTT
14	TRBV5-4	TRBD2	TRBJ2-7	few	CASSSSGGPDEQYF	TGTGCCAGCAGCTCTAGCGGGGGGCCAGACGAGCAGTACTTC
14	TRBV2	TRBD1	TRBJ1-1	-	CASMGYTGGTEAFF	TGTGCCAGCATGGGCTATACAGGGGGCACTGAAGCTTTCTTT
14	TRBV20-1	-	TRBJ2-2	few	CSALLAANTGELFF	TGCAGTGCCCTCTTAGCGGCGAACACCGGGGAGCTGTTTTTT
15	TRBV7-9	-	TRBJ1-2	few	CASSLTRAANYGYTF	TGTGCCAGCAGCTTGACCCGTGCGGCTAACTATGGCTACACCTTC
12	TRBV3-1	-	TRBJ2-3	-	CATVDHTDTQYF	TGTGCCACAGTCGACCACACAGATACGCAGTATTTT
14	TRBV15	-	TRBJ2-6	many	CATSRDRGANVLTF	TGTGCCACCAGCAGAGATCGAGGGGCCAACGTCCTGACTTTC
13	TRBV12-5	-	TRBJ2-1	-	CASGLGVYNEQFF	TGTGCTAGTGGTTTGGGAGTTTACAATGAGCAGTTCTTC
14	TRBV12-3/TRBV12-4	-	TRBJ1-4	few	CASRPGSTNEKLFF	TGTGCCAGCAGGCCGGGGTCAACTAATGAAAAACTGTTTTTT
15	TRBV20-1	TRBD2	TRBJ2-3	few	CSARDGGLADDTQYF	TGCAGTGCTAGAGACGGGGGACTAGCGGATGATACGCAGTATTTT
15	TRBV4-2	-	TRBJ1-2	-	CASSPDMGRNYGYTF	TGTGCCAGCAGCCCGGACATGGGAAGGAACTATGGCTACACCTTC
15	TRBV28	-	TRBJ1-2	-	CASSLRGVRLHGYTF	TGTGCCAGCAGTTTAAGAGGAGTCCGGCTTCATGGCTACACCTTC
22	TRBV27	TRBD1	TRBJ2-1	few	CASSFFTPTGRYSTGGRNEQFF	TGTGCCAGCAGTTTCTTCACCCCGACAGGGCGTTACTCCACAGGGGGCCGGAATGAGCAGTTCTTC
14	TRBV2	-	TRBJ2-1	few	CASRDSGTYNEQFF	TGTGCCAGCAGGGATTCCGGGACCTACAATGAGCAGTTCTTC
13	TRBV5-1	-	TRBJ2-3	-	CASSSIPFDTQYF	TGCGCCAGCAGCTCTATTCCATTTGATACGCAGTATTTT
16	TRBV4-3	TRBD2	TRBJ2-3	many	CASSQTLAGGPDTQYF	TGCGCCAGCAGCCAAACACTAGCGGGGGGGCCAGATACGCAGTATTTT
16	TRBV5-1	-	TRBJ2-3	many	CASSPDPALTTDTQYF	TGCGCCAGCAGCCCGGATCCCGCCCTGACCACAGATACGCAGTATTTT
18	TRBV20-1	-	TRBJ1-2	many	CSAFTPLRSDSDADGYTF	TGCAGTGCTTTCACCCCCCTCAGAAGCGATTCGGATGCCGATGGCTACACCTTC
16	TRBV7-8	-	TRBJ2-3	many	CASSLVGRGGTDTQYF	TGTGCCAGCAGCTTAGTAGGGCGGGGAGGCACAGATACGCAGTATTTT
17	TRBV25-1	-	TRBJ2-2	-	CASSDPGGVANTGELFF	TGTGCCAGCAGTGATCCTGGCGGGGTCGCGAACACCGGGGAGCTGTTTTTT
15	TRBV7-2	TRBD1	TRBJ1-3	-	CASSTEGTAGNTIYF	TGTGCCAGCAGCACAGAAGGGACAGCTGGAAACACCATATATTTT
16	TRBV7-2	-	TRBJ1-6	many	CASSLRPTEGRSPLHF	TGTGCCAGCAGCTTAAGGCCGACAGAGGGCAGGTCACCCCTCCACTTT
14	TRBV5-6	-	TRBJ2-7	many	CASSLRGLSYEQYF	TGTGCCAGCAGCTTGCGAGGGCTCTCCTACGAGCAGTACTTC
13	TRBV5-6	-	TRBJ2-3	many	CASSLGGPDTQYF	TGTGCCAGCAGCTTGGGAGGTCCAGATACGCAGTATTTT
18	TRBV10-3	-	TRBJ1-5	many	CAISESLVVSRLNQPQHF	TGTGCCATCAGTGAGTCCTTGGTAGTGTCGAGGCTTAATCAGCCCCAGCATTTT
12	TRBV27	-	TRBJ1-3	many	CASRSNGNTIYF	TGTGCCAGCAGGTCAAATGGAAACACCATATATTTT
20	TRBV7-9	TRBD1	TRBJ1-3	many	CASSLNLDRGPRDFRNTIYF	TGTGCCAGCAGCTTAAATTTGGACAGGGGTCCAAGAGATTTTCGAAACACCATATATTTT
14	TRBV29-1	-	TRBJ1-1	few	CSVVGGSGNTEAFF	TGCAGCGTTGTAGGGGGGTCGGGGAACACTGAAGCTTTCTTT
13	TRBV11-3	-	TRBJ2-1	few	CASSLGISGRRFF	TGTGCCAGCAGCTTAGGTATTTCGGGGAGGCGGTTCTTC
15	TRBV5-4	TRBD2	TRBJ2-3	many	CASSLGTRSTDTQYF	TGTGCCAGCAGCTTGGGGACTAGGAGCACAGATACGCAGTATTTT
17	TRBV28	TRBD1	TRBJ1-5	-	CASSYGTGMSSNQPQHF	TGTGCCAGCAGTTATGGGACAGGGATGAGCAGCAATCAGCCCCAGCATTTT
17	TRBV9	-	TRBJ2-1	few	CASSSAIWDGAYNEQFF	TGTGCCAGCAGCTCCGCTATCTGGGACGGAGCCTACAATGAGCAGTTCTTC
16	TRBV5-4	TRBD1	TRBJ1-2	-	CASSLATDREAYGYTF	TGTGCCAGCAGCTTGGCCACGGACAGGGAAGCTTATGGCTACACCTTC
15	TRBV11-2	TRBD1	TRBJ2-6	many	CASSSRDRVGNVLTF	TGTGCCAGCAGCTCCCGGGACAGGGTCGGCAACGTCCTGACTTTC
20	TRBV4-1	TRBD2	TRBJ2-5	many	CASSQARGIAGPEVQETQYF	TGCGCCAGCAGCCAAGCGCGGGGAATAGCGGGTCCCGAGGTCCAAGAGACCCAGTACTTC
15	TRBV7-8	TRBD1	TRBJ2-1	many	CASSSWTGAYNEQFF	TGTGCCAGCAGCTCCTGGACAGGGGCCTACAATGAGCAGTTCTTC
14	TRBV9	-	TRBJ2-3	many	CASSVGGGRDTQYF	TGTGCCAGCAGCGTAGGAGGTGGTCGAGATACGCAGTATTTT
14	TRBV20-1	-	TRBJ2-3	-	CSARVPQGTDTQYF	TGCAGTGCTAGGGTTCCACAAGGCACAGATACGCAGTATTTT
14	TRBV2	-	TRBJ2-1	many	CASIGFGQYNEQFF	TGTGCCAGCATAGGTTTCGGGCAGTACAATGAGCAGTTCTTC
14	TRBV12-3/TRBV12-4	TRBD1	TRBJ1-1	many	CASSPQGAGTEAFF	TGTGCCAGCAGTCCCCAGGGGGCAGGAACTGAAGCTTTCTTT
15	TRBV7-3	-	TRBJ1-6	few	CASSLGGPGISPLHF	TGTGCCAGCAGCTTGGGCGGACCAGGGATTTCACCCCTCCACTTT
13	TRBV12-5	TRBD2	TRBJ2-1	few	CASGSLAGTEQFF	TGTGCTAGTGGTTCCCTAGCGGGAACCGAGCAGTTCTTC